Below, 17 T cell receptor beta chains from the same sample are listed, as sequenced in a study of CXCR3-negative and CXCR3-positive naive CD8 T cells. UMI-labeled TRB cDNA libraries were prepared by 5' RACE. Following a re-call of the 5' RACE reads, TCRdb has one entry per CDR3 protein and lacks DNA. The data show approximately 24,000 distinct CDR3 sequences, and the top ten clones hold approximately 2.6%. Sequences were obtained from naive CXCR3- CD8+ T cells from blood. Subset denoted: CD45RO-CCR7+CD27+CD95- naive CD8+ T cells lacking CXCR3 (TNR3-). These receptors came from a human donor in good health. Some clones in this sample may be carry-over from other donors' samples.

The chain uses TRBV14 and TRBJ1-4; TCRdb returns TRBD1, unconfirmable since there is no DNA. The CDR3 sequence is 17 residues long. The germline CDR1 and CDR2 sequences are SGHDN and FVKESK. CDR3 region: CASSQELGEDPSEKLFF.

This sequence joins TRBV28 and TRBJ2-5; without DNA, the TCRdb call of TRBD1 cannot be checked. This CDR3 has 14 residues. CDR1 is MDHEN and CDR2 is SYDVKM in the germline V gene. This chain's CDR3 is CASSPYGAIETQYF. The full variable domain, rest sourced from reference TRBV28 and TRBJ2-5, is DVKVTQSSRYLVKRTGEKVFLECVQDMDHENMFWYRQDPGLGLRLIYFSYDVKMKEKGDIPEGYSVSREKKERFSLILESASTNQTSMYLCASSPYGAIETQYFGPGTRLLVL.

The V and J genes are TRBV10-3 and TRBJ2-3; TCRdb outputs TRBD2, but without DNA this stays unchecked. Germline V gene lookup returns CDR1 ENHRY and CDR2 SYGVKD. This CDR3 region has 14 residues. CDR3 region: CAIMASGVPDTQYF.

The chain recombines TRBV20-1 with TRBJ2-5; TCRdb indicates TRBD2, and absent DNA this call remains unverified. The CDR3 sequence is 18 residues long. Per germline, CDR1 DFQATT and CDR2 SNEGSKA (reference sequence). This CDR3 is CSARDHTPTSGLGETQYF.

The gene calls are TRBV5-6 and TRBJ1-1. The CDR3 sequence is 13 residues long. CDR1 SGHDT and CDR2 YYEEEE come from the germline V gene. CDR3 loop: CASSLSSETEAFF. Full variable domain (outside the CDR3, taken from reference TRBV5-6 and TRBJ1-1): DAGVTQSPTHLIKTRGQQVTLRCSPKSGHDTVSWYQQALGQGPQFIFQYYEEEERQRGNFPDRFSGHQFPNYSSELNVNALLLGDSALYLCASSLSSETEAFFGQGTRLTVV.

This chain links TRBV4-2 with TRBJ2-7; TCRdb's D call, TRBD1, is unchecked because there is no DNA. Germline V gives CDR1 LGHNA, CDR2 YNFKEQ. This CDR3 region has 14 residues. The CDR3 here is CASSIPDRDHEQYF.

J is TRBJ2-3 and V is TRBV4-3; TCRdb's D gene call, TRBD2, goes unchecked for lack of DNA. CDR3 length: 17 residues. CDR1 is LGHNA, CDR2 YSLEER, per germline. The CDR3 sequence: CASSQETGPSLEDTQYF.

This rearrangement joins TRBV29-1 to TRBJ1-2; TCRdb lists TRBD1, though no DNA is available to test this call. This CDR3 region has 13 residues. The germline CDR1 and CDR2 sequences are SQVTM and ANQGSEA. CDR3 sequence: CSVGPGQGGGYTF.

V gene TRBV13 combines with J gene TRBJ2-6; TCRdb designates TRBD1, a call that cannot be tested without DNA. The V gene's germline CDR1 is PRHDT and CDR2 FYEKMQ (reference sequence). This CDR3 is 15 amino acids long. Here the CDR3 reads CASSLGGPGANVLTF.

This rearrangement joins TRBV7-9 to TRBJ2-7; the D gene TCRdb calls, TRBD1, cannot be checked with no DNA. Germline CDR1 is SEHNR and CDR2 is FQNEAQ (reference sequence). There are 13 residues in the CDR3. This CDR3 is CASSFGGDYEQYF.

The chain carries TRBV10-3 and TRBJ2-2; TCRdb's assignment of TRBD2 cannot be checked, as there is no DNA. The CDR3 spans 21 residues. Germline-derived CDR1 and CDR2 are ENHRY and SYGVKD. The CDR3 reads CAISSGTNVTGESRVTGELFF.

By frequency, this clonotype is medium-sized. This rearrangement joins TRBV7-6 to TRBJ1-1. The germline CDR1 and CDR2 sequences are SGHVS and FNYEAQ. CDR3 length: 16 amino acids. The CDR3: CASSSGPQGPNTEAFF.

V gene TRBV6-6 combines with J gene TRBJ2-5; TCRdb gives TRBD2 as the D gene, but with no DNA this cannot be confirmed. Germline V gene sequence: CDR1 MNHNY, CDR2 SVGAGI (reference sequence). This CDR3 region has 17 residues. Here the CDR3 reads CASSYYGLAAYQETQYF.

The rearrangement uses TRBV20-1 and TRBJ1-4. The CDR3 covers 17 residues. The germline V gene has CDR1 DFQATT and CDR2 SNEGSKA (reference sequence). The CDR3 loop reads CSARDQISTATNEKLFF.

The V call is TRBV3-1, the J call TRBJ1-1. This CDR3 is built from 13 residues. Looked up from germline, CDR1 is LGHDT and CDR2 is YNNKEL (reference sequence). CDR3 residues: CASSQDPDTEAFF.

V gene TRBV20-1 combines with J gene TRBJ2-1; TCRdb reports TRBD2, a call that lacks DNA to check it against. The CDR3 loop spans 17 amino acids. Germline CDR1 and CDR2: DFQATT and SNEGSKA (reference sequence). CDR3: CSVLRTSGGPDNYEQFF.

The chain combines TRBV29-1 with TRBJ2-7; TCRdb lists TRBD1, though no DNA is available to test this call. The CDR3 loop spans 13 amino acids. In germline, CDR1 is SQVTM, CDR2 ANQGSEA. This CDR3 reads CSVEEGSGVEQYF.